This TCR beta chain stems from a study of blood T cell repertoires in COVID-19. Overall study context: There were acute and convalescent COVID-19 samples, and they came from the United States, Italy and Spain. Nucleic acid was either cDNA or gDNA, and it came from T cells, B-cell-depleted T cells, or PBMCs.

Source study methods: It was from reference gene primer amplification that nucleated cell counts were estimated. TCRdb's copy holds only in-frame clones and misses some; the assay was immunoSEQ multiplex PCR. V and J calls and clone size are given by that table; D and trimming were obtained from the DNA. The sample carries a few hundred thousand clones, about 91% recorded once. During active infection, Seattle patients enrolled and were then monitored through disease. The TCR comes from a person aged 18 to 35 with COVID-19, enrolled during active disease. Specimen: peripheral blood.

The CDR3 sequence is CASSLAGTGADTQYF. CDR3 in DNA: TGTGCCAGCAGCTTAGCGGGAACGGGGGCAGATACGCAGTATTTT. The rearrangement links TRBV11-3 to TRBJ2-3; TRBD2 might be the D (6 bases). The CDR3 extends over 15 amino acids. V dropped 1 base and J dropped 4 bases, with 12 bases sitting between them. The germline V gene encodes CDR1 SGHNT and CDR2 YENEEA.